This TCR beta chain derives from a study of cytomegalovirus exposure and HLA in healthy donors. This clone was counted between two and nine times. Its antigen is still unknown. Amplification used 60 Vbeta primers and 13 Jbeta primers. Some clones are missing from TCRdb's copy, which holds only in-frame ones; the method was immunoSEQ multiplex PCR. The profile covers over 150,000 clones, with roughly 79% appearing a single time and roughly 7.5% taken by the ten largest. V dropped 4 bases and J dropped 3 bases, with 11 bases sitting between them. In germline, CDR1 is SGHDT, CDR2 YYEEEE. The CDR3 is 13 residues long. Overall study findings and caveats: Fewer N-insertions (relative to the approximately 670-donor mean) were reportedly seen in an Asian-associated ancestry cluster in a later analysis. A later analysis linked a missense variant in DCLRE1C to the trimming of TCR beta V and J genes.

This clonotype was obtained from a male donor in good health and CMV-seropositive. The sample was PBMCs. V usage is TRBV5-6 and J usage is TRBJ2-7; weak D call: TRBD2 (5 bases). In DNA, the CDR3 is TGTGCCAGCAGCCCGGACTTAAACTACGAGCAGTACTTC. As protein: CASSPDLNYEQYF.